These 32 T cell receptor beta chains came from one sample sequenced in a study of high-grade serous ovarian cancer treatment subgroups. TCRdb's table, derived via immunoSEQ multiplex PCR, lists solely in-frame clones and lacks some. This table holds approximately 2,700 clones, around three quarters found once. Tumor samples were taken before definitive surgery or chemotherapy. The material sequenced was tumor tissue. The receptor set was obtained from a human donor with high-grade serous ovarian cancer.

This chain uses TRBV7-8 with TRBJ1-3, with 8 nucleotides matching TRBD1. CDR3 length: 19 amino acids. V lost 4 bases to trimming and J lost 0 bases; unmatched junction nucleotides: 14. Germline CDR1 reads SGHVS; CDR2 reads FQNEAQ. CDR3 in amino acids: CASSSQGASPESSGNTIYF. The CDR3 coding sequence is TGTGCCAGCAGCTCCCAGGGGGCCTCCCCTGAGTCCTCTGGAAACACCATATATTTT.

CDR3 in amino acids: CASSRVQEIAGELFF. In DNA, the CDR3 is TGTGCCAGCAGCAGGGTACAGGAGATCGCCGGGGAGCTGTTTTTT. The chain uses TRBV6-1 and TRBJ2-2; perhaps TRBD1 as D (5 bases). In germline, CDR1 is MNHNS, CDR2 SASEGT. The CDR3 covers 15 residues. V lost 6 bases and J 6 bases, leaving 17 bases between the germline ends.

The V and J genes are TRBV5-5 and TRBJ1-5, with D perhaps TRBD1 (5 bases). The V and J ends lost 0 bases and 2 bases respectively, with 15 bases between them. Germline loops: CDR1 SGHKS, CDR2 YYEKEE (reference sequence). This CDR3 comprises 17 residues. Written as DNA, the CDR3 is TGTGCCAGCAGCTTGGGGGTCGGGGGGAGTGGCAATCAGCCCCAGCATTTT. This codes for CASSLGVGGSGNQPQHF.

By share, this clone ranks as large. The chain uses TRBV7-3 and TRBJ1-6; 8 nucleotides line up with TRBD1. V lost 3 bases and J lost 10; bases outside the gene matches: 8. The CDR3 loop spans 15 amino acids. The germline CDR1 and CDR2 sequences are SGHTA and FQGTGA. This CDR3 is CASSLTGAKGSPLHF. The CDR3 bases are TGTGCCAGCAGCTTGACAGGGGCAAAAGGCTCACCCCTCCACTTT.

CDR3 region: CASSYSSPGGYGYTF. The DNA of the CDR3 is TGTGCCAGCAGTTACTCGTCCCCCGGTGGCTATGGCTACACCTTC. V is TRBV6-7 and J is TRBJ1-2; D is unresolved. TRBV6-7 is noted as an ORF with a role that remains uncertain. V lost 0 bases and J 4 bases, leaving 12 bases between the germline ends. The CDR3 length is 15 residues.

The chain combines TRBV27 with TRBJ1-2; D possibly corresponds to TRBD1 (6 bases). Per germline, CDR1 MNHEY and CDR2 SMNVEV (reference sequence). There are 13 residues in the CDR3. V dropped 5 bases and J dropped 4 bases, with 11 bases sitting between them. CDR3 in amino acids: CASSPQGIYGYTF. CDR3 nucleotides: TGTGCCAGCAGTCCGCAGGGGATCTATGGCTACACCTTC.

The CDR3 sequence: CASSLAGGETQYF. The CDR3 DNA is TGTGCCAGCAGCTTAGCTGGAGGAGAGACCCAGTACTTC. The chain couples TRBV7-3 to TRBJ2-5; tentatively, D is TRBD2 (5 bases). CDR1 and CDR2 from the germline V gene are SGHTA and FQGTGA. V was trimmed by 2 bases and J by 4 bases, leaving 8 bases between them. The CDR3 covers 13 residues.

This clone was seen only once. CDR3 nucleotide sequence: TGTGCCAGCAGCTTGCTGCCTAGCGGGGGGTCCTACAATGAGCAGTTCTTC. Translating it yields CASSLLPSGGSYNEQFF. The V call is TRBV5-6, the J call TRBJ2-1; 11 nucleotides agree with TRBD2. CDR1 and CDR2 (germline): SGHDT, YYEEEE. J was trimmed by 1 base and V by 1 base; bases with no gene match: 4. This CDR3 has 17 residues.

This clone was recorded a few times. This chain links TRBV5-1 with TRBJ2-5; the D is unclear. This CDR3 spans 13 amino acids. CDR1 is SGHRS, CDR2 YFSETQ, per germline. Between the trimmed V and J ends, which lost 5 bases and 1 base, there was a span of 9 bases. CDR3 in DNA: TGCGCCAGCAGTGGAACAGCCCAAGAGACCCAGTACTTC. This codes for CASSGTAQETQYF.

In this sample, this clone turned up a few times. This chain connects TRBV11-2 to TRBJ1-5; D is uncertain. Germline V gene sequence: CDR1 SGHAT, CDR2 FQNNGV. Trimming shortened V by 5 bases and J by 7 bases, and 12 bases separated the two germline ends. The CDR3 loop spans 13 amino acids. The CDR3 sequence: CASSRTDQQPQHF. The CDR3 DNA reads TGTGCCAGCAGCCGCACGGACCAGCAGCCCCAGCATTTT.

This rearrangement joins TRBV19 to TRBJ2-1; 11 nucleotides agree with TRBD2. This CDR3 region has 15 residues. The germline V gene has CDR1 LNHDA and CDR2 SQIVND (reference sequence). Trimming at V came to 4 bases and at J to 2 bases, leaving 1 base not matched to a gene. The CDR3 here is CASSKTSGAYNEQFF. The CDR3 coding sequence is TGTGCCAGTAGTAAGACTAGCGGGGCCTACAATGAGCAGTTCTTC.

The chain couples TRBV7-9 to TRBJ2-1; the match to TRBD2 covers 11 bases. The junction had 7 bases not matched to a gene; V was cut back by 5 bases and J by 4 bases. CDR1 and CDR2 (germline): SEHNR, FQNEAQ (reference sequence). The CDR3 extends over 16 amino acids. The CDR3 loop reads CASSVSGGAGYNEQFF. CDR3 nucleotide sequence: TGTGCCAGCAGCGTTAGCGGGGGGGCCGGATACAATGAGCAGTTCTTC.

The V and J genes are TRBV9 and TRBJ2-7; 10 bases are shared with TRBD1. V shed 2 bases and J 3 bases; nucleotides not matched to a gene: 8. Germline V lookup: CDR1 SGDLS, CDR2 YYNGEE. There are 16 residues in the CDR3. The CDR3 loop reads CASSVSPGQGSYEQYF. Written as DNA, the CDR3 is TGTGCCAGCAGCGTCTCCCCGGGACAGGGGAGCTACGAGCAGTACTTC.

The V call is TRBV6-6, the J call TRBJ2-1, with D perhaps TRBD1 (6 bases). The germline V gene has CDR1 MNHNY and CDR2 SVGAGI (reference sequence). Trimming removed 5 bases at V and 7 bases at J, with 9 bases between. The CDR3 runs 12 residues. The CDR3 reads CASSTTGNEQFF. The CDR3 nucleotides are TGTGCCAGCAGTACCACAGGGAATGAGCAGTTCTTC.

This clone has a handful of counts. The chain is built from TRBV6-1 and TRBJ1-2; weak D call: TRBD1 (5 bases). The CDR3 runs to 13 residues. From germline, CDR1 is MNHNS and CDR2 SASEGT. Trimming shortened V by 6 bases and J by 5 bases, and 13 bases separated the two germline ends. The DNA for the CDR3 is TGTGCCAGCAGATCGGACGGGACTTATGGCTACACCTTC. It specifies CASRSDGTYGYTF.

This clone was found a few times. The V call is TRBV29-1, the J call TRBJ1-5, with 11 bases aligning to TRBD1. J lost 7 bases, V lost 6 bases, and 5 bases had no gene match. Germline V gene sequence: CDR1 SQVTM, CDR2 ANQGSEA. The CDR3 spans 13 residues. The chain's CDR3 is CSVGQGAGQPQHF. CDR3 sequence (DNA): TGCAGCGTCGGACAGGGGGCAGGACAGCCCCAGCATTTT.

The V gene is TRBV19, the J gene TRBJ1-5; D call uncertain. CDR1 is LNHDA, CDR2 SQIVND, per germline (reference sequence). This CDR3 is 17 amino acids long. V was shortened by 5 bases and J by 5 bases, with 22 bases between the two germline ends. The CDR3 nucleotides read TGTGCCAGTAGTCCCCCTTCGGGGTTACTCATCGATCAGCCCCAGCATTTT. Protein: CASSPPSGLLIDQPQHF. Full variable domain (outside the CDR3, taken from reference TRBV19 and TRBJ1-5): DGGITQSPKYLFRKEGQNVTLSCEQNLNHDAMYWYRQDPGQGLRLIYYSQIVNDFQKGDIAEGYSVSREKKESFPLTVTSAQKNPTAFYLCASSPPSGLLIDQPQHFGDGTRLSIL.

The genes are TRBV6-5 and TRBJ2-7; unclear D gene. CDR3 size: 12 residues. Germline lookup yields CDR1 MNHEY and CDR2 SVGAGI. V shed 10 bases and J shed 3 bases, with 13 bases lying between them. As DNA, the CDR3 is TGTGCCACCCTGGGGATTGGCTACGAGCAGTACTTC. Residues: CATLGIGYEQYF.

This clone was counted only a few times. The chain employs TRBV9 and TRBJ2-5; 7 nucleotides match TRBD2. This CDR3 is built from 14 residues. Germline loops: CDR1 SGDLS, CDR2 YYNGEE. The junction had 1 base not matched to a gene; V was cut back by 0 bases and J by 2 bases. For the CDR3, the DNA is TGTGCCAGCAGCGTAGCTAGCGGACAAGAGACCCAGTACTTC. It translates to CASSVASGQETQYF.

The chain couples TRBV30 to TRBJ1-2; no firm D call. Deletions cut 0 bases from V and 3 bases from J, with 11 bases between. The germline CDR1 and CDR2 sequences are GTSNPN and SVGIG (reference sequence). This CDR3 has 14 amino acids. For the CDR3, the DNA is TGTGCCTGGAGTGTCTTCGGCACTTACTATGGCTACACCTTC. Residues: CAWSVFGTYYGYTF.

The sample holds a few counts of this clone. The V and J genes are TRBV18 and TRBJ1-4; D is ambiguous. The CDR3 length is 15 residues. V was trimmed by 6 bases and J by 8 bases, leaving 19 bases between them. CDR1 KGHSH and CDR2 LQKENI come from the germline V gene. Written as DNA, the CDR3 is TGTGCCAGCTCGCTGGAGGGTCCCAAGCAGGAAAAACTGTTTTTT. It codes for CASSLEGPKQEKLFF.

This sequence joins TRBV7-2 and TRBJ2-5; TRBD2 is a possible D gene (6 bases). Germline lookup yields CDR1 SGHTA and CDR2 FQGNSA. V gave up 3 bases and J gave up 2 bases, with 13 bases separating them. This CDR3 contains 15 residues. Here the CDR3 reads CASSLGGSLQETQYF. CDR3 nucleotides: TGTGCCAGCAGCTTGGGAGGCAGTTTACAAGAGACCCAGTACTTC.

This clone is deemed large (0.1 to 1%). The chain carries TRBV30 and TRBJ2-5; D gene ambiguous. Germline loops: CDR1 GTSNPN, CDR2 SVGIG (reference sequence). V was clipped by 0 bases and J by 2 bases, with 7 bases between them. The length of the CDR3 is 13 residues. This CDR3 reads CAWSVGLQETQYF. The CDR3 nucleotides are TGTGCCTGGAGTGTAGGGCTACAAGAGACCCAGTACTTC.

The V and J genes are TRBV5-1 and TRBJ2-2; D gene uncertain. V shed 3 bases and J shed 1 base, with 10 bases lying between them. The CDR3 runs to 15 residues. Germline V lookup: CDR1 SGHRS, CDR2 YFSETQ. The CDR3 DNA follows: TGCGCCAGCAGCTCGCTTGGCCTGAACACCGGGGAGCTGTTTTTT. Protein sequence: CASSSLGLNTGELFF. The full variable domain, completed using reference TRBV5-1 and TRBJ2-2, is KAGVTQTPRYLIKTRGQQVTLSCSPISGHRSVSWYQQTPGQGLQFLFEYFSETQRNKGNFPGRFSGRQFSNSRSEMNVSTLELGDSALYLCASSSLGLNTGELFFGEGSRLTVL.

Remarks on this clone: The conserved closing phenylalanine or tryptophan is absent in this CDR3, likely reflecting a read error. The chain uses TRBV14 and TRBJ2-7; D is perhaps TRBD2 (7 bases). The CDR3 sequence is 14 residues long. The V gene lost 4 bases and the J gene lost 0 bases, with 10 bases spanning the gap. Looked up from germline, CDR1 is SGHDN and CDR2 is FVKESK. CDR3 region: CASSRGGLSYEQYL. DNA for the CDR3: TGTGCCAGCAGCCGGGGGGGGCTCTCCTACGAGCAGTACCTC.

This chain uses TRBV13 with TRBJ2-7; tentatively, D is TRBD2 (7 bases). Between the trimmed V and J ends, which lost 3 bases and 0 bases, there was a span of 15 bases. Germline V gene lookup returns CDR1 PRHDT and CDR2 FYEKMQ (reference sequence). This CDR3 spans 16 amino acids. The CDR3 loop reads CASSLSGGPSSYEQYF. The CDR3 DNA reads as TGTGCCAGCAGCTTGTCCGGGGGGCCCAGCTCCTACGAGCAGTACTTC.

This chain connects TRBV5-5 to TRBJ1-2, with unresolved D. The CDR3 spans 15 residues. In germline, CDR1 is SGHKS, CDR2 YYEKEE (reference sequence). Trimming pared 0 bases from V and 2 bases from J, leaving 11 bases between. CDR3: CASSLEGRINYGYTF. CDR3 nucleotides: TGTGCCAGCAGCTTGGAAGGCCGAATAAACTATGGCTACACCTTC.

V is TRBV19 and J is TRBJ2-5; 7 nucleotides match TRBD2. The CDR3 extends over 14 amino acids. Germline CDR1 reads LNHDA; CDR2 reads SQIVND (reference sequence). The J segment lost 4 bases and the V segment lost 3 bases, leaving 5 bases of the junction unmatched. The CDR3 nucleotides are TGTGCCAGTAGTATTCGACTAGCAGGAGAGACCCAGTACTTC. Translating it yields CASSIRLAGETQYF.

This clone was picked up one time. The CDR3 here is CASSIEGGVTEAFF. The CDR3 DNA is TGTGCCAGCAGCATTGAAGGGGGGGTCACTGAAGCTTTCTTT. The chain is built from TRBV7-2 and TRBJ1-1, with a weak D call TRBD1 (6 bases). CDR3 length: 14 residues. Deletions cut 5 bases from V and 4 bases from J, with 14 bases between. Germline CDR1 is SGHTA and CDR2 is FQGNSA.

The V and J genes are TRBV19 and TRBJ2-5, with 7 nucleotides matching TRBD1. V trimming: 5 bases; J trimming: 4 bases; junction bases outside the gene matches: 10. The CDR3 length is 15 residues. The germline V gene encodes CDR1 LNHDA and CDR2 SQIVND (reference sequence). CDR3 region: CASSANRGRIETQYF. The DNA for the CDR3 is TGTGCCAGTAGTGCCAACAGGGGTCGAATAGAGACCCAGTACTTC. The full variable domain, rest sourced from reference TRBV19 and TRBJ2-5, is DGGITQSPKYLFRKEGQNVTLSCEQNLNHDAMYWYRQDPGQGLRLIYYSQIVNDFQKGDIAEGYSVSREKKESFPLTVTSAQKNPTAFYLCASSANRGRIETQYFGPGTRLLVL.

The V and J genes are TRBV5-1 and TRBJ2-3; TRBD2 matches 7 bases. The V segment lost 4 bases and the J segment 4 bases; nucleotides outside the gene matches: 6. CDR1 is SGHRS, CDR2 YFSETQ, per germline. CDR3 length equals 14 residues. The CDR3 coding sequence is TGCGCCAGCAGCCCGGGGGGAGGGCCAGATACGCAGTATTTT. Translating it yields CASSPGGGPDTQYF.

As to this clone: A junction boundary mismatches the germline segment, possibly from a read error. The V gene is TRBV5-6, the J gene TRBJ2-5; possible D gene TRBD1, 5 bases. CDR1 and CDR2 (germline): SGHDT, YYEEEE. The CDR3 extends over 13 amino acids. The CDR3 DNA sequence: TGTGCCAGCCGCTCAGGGTACCAAGGGACCCAGTACTTC. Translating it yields CASRSGYQGTQYF.